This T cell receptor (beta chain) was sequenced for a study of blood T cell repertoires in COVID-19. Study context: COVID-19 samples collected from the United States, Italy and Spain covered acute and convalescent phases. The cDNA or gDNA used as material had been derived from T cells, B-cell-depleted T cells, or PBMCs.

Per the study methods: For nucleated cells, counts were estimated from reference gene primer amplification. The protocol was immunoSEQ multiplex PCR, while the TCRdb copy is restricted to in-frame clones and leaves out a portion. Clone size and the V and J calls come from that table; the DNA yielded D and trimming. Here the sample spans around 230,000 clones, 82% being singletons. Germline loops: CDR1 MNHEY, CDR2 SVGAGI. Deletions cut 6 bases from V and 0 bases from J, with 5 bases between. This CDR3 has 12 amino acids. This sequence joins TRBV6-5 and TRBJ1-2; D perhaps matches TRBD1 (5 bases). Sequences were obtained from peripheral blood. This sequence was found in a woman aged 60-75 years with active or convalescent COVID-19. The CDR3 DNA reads TGTGCCAGCAGGACAGCTAACTATGGCTACACCTTC. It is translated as CASRTANYGYTF.